This T cell receptor (beta chain) was sequenced in a study of cytomegalovirus exposure and HLA in healthy donors. The wider study: The Caucasian-associated ancestry cluster held about 80% of 300 to 450 genotyped donors.

Study-wide results and caveats: The study had only CMV serostatus as immune exposure information.

Both 60 Vbeta primers and 13 Jbeta primers went into the PCR. Assay used: immunoSEQ multiplex PCR; TCRdb lists only in-frame clones, some missing. Here the sample spans about 88,000 clones, more than 80% being singletons. CDR1 is SGDLS, CDR2 YYNGEE, per germline. The V end lost 4 bases, the J end lost 6 bases, and 24 bases lay between the germline ends. CDR3 length equals 17 residues. Points on this clone: The antigen is not known.

Sequencing was performed on PBMCs. This chain uses TRBV9 with TRBJ2-3, with D perhaps matching TRBD2 (5 bases). The source is a man younger than 35 in good health and CMV-seronegative. The CDR3 nucleotides are TGTGCCAGCAGCCCCCTCGCCTGGTGGCAGAGAGGGGATACGCAGTATTTT. This sequence encodes CASSPLAWWQRGDTQYF.